Listed below are T cell receptor beta chains from one sample, sequenced in a study of blood T cell repertoires in COVID-19. TCRdb's table, derived via immunoSEQ multiplex PCR, lists solely in-frame clones and lacks some. The profile shows about 360,000 clones, about 90% of them singletons. Sequenced material: PBMCs or T cells enriched from blood (not recorded which). The receptors were sampled from a man aged 40-49 years in a cohort exposed to, infected with or recovered from COVID-19 (not recorded which). The CDR3 runs from the conserved cysteine through the conserved F or W. D genes are given only for firm matches. Rows give clone size only sometimes, using once, few, many, or a class for an expanded clone.

-	TRBJ1-1	-	TRBV4-1	TGCGCCAGCAGCCAAGTTGGGCAGATGAACACTGAAGCTTTCTTT	CASSQVGQMNTEAFF
-	TRBJ2-2	-	TRBV5-1	TGCGCCAGCAGCTTTGGTTCCCAGGGTTCGAACACCGGGGAGCTGTTTTTT	CASSFGSQGSNTGELFF
TRBD1	TRBJ2-5	-	TRBV11-2	TGTGCCAGCAGCTTAGGTGACAGGGTTCAAGAGACCCAGTACTTC	CASSLGDRVQETQYF
TRBD2	TRBJ2-1	few	TRBV29-1	TGCAGCGAGACACCGGGACTAGCGGGAGAGGGAGAGCAGTTCTTC	CSETPGLAGEGEQFF
-	TRBJ1-6	-	TRBV18	TGTGCCAGCTCCCCTGTGGAGGTAGAATCACCCCTCCACTTT	CASSPVEVESPLHF
TRBD1	TRBJ1-6	-	TRBV27	TGTGCCAGCAGGATGGAACAGGGGGTGCATAATTCACCCCTCCACTTT	CASRMEQGVHNSPLHF
-	TRBJ1-1	once	TRBV7-9	TGTGCCAGCACCCAGCGGGACACCCAGAACACTGAAGCTTTCTTT	CASTQRDTQNTEAFF
TRBD1	TRBJ1-3	-	TRBV28	TGTGCCAGCAGCCCGTCGGGACAGGGAAGGTCTGGAAACACCATATATTTT	CASSPSGQGRSGNTIYF
-	TRBJ1-3	-	TRBV10-1	TGCGCCAGCAGTACGGGATACTCTGGAAACACCATATATTTT	CASSTGYSGNTIYF
-	TRBJ1-5	-	TRBV6-5	TGTGCCAGTCGGGAAACCAGGGGCCACAATCAGCCCCAGCATTTT	CASRETRGHNQPQHF
-	TRBJ2-3	-	TRBV29-1	TGCAGCGGATCCTTAAGCGGAAGCACAGATACGCAGTATTTT	CSGSLSGSTDTQYF
-	TRBJ1-2	-	TRBV20-1	TGCAGTGCTAGAGAGAGGGATGGCTACACCTTC	CSARERDGYTF
-	TRBJ1-5	-	TRBV3-1/TRBV3-2	TGTGCCAGCAGCCAACCAGGGGCGATCTATAAGCCCCAGCATTTT	CASSQPGAIYKPQHF
TRBD1	TRBJ2-1	-	TRBV27	TGTGCCAGCAAACCACTTATGGGACAGGGGGCGAACAATGAGCAGTTCTTC	CASKPLMGQGANNEQFF
-	TRBJ2-7	-	TRBV3-1/TRBV3-2	TGTGCCAGCAGTCAGGCCTACGAGCAGTACTTC	CASSQAYEQYF
TRBD1	TRBJ1-1	-	TRBV10-3	TGTGCCTCAAACAGGGGCAGGAACACTGAAGCTTTCTTT	CASNRGRNTEAFF
-	TRBJ2-2	-	TRBV29-1	TGCAGCGCACAAGGGGGAACCGGGGAGCTGTTTTTT	CSAQGGTGELFF
TRBD2	TRBJ2-1	once	TRBV4-1	TGCGCCAGCAGCCAAGATCGAGGGGATAGCGGGAGTATCTACAATGAGCAGTTCTTC	CASSQDRGDSGSIYNEQFF
TRBD2	TRBJ2-1	-	TRBV29-1	TGCAGCGTACCGACTAGCGGGTCCTACAATGAGCAGTTCTTC	CSVPTSGSYNEQFF
TRBD1	TRBJ1-4	once	TRBV9	TGTGCCAGCAGCGGAACAGGGGGCGGTGAAAAACTGTTTTTT	CASSGTGGGEKLFF
-	TRBJ1-1	-	TRBV19	TGTGCCAGTAGTATACGGACAGTAGGGGCTTACACTGAAGCTTTCTTT	CASSIRTVGAYTEAFF
TRBD2	TRBJ2-7	once	TRBV27	TGTGCCAGCAGTTTAAGCGGGAGGGTAGGCGAGCAGTACTTC	CASSLSGRVGEQYF
-	TRBJ2-1	-	TRBV10-3	TGTGCCATCAGTGAAAGGGGCGGCTACAATGAGCAGTTCTTC	CAISERGGYNEQFF
TRBD1	TRBJ2-2	-	TRBV5-1	TGCGCCAGCAGCGCGACCGGGACAGGGAACACCGGGGAGCTGTTTTTT	CASSATGTGNTGELFF
-	TRBJ1-2	-	TRBV19	TGTGCCAGTAGTATTTTCATGGACAGCGGAGGCTACACCTTC	CASSIFMDSGGYTF
-	TRBJ2-7	-	TRBV10-3	TGTGCCATCAGTGGGACAATCTACGAGCAGTACTTC	CAISGTIYEQYF
TRBD1	TRBJ1-2	-	TRBV27	TGTGCCAGCAGTCCGACAGGGAACTATGGCTACACCTTC	CASSPTGNYGYTF
TRBD2	TRBJ2-2	-	TRBV18	TGTGCCAGCTCACCGCGCCTAGCGGAGAACACCGGGGAGCTGTTTTTT	CASSPRLAENTGELFF
-	TRBJ2-1	-	TRBV7-2	TGTGCCAGCAGCCCCCTAGGGGAAGGTGAGCAGTTCTTC	CASSPLGEGEQFF
-	TRBJ2-7	-	TRBV5-6	TGTGCCAGCACCCGGGCGGACTACTCTACCTACGAGCAGTACTTC	CASTRADYSTYEQYF
-	TRBJ2-3	-	TRBV6-5	TGTGCCAGCACCAGGACAGCCCAGATTGGTACGCAGTATTTT	CASTRTAQIGTQYF